These 10 T cell receptor beta chains were sequenced from one sample in a study of control samples from healthy donors and cancer patients. Method: immunoSEQ multiplex PCR; TCRdb's copy keeps in-frame clones and lacks some. The sample gives approximately 160,000 clones, about 91% of which show up once; around 2% is in the top ten. Sequencing input: blood. Receptors originate from a woman aged 40 to 49 in good health.

V usage is TRBV12-3 or TRBV12-4 and J usage is TRBJ1-1; no clear D. The CDR3 covers 13 residues. V lost 7 bases and J lost 3, with 12 bases in between. CDR3 sequence: CASTLGLYTEAFF. CDR3 DNA sequence: TGTGCCAGCACCTTAGGACTCTACACTGAAGCTTTCTTT.

V usage is TRBV3-1 (or the pseudogene TRBV3-2) and J usage is TRBJ2-2, with 9 bases aligning to TRBD2. The trim removed 2 bases at V and 4 bases at J, leaving 2 bases unmatched. CDR1 and CDR2 (germline): LGHDT, YNNKEL (reference sequence). This CDR3 comprises 15 residues. This chain's CDR3 is CASSQLAGSTGELFF. The CDR3 bases are TGTGCCAGCAGCCAACTAGCGGGGAGCACCGGGGAGCTGTTTTTT.

The rearrangement joins TRBV10-1 to TRBJ2-2; 7 positions agree with TRBD2. This CDR3 contains 13 residues. V lost 4 bases to trimming and J lost 6 bases; unmatched junction nucleotides: 2. The germline V gene has CDR1 WNHNN and CDR2 SYGVQD (reference sequence). CDR3 DNA: TGCGCCAGCAGTGCTGCGGGGGCCGGGGAGCTGTTTTTT. This codes for CASSAAGAGELFF.

The chain links TRBV7-2 to TRBJ1-3, with D unresolved. The CDR3 is 15 amino acids. CDR1 and CDR2 from the germline V gene are SGHTA and FQGNSA. The V end lost 2 bases, the J end lost 0 bases, and 8 bases lay between the germline ends. Written as DNA, the CDR3 is TGTGCCAGCAGCTTATCCGGGTTCTCTGGAAACACCATATATTTT. Encoded protein: CASSLSGFSGNTIYF.

The chain combines TRBV3-1 (or the pseudogene TRBV3-2) with TRBJ2-7, with 9 nucleotides matching TRBD1. The CDR3 is 13 residues long. Germline CDR1 is LGHDT and CDR2 is YNNKEL (reference sequence). Trimming at V came to 5 bases and at J to 5 bases, leaving 4 bases not matched to a gene. For the CDR3, the DNA is TGTGCCAGCAGCTGGACAGGGGCCAACGAGCAGTACTTC. It encodes CASSWTGANEQYF.

The gene calls are TRBV18 and TRBJ2-6; no clear D. Trimming took off 0 bases at V and 4 bases at J, with 4 bases between the two ends. Per germline, CDR1 KGHSH and CDR2 LQKENI. The CDR3 totals 14 residues. The CDR3 spells CASSPPVGANVLTF. In DNA, the CDR3 is TGTGCCAGCTCACCACCGGTCGGGGCCAACGTCCTGACTTTC.

V and J are TRBV6-1 and TRBJ1-6; 7 positions agree with TRBD1. The CDR3 length is 16 residues. Germline V gene data show CDR1 as MNHNS and CDR2 as SASEGT. The trim removed 2 bases at V and 10 bases at J, leaving 11 bases unmatched. CDR3 amino acids: CASSEKWAGGRSPLHF. CDR3 bases: TGTGCCAGCAGTGAAAAGTGGGCAGGGGGTCGGTCACCCCTCCACTTT.

The chain couples TRBV5-6 to TRBJ2-7; possible D gene TRBD2, 7 bases. The CDR3 has 16 residues. Deletions cut 4 bases from V and 5 bases from J, with 22 bases between. Germline assignment: CDR1 SGHDT and CDR2 YYEEEE. In nucleotides, the CDR3 is TGTGCCAGCAGCCCCCAAGCTCGGGGGGCGCTCAACGAGCAGTACTTC. Amino acids: CASSPQARGALNEQYF.

The chain joins TRBV11-2 to TRBJ2-3; 10 bases map to TRBD2. Per germline, CDR1 SGHAT and CDR2 FQNNGV. The CDR3 extends over 16 amino acids. The junction had 4 bases not matched to a gene; V was cut back by 1 base and J by 3 bases. This CDR3 is CASSLVAGGRTDTQYF. The DNA for the CDR3 is TGTGCCAGCAGCTTAGTAGCGGGGGGCCGGACAGATACGCAGTATTTT.

This sequence joins TRBV2 and TRBJ1-2, with D possibly being TRBD1 (6 bases). This CDR3 region has 13 residues. V was clipped by 8 bases and J by 0 bases, with 10 bases between them. Germline CDR1 SNHLY, CDR2 FYNNEI. The CDR3 region has the DNA TGTGCCAGCGGACAGCTATCTAACTATGGCTACACCTTC. As protein: CASGQLSNYGYTF. Complete variable domain (other parts from reference TRBV2 and TRBJ1-2): EPEVTQTPSHQVTQMGQEVILRCVPISNHLYFYWYRQILGQKVEFLVSFYNNEISEKSEIFDDQFSVERPDGSNFTLKIRSTKLEDSAMYFCASGQLSNYGYTFGSGTRLTVV.